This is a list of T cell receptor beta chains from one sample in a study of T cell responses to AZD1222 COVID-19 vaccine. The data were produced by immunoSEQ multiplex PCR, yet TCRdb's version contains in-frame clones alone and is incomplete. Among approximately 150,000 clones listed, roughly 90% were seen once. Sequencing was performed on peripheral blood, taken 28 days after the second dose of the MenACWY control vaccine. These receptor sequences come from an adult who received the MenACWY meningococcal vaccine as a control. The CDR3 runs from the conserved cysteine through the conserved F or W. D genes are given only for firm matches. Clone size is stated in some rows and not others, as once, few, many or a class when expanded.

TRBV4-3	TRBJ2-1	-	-	TGCGCCAGCAGCCAAGATATAAGTACTTCCCCCAGTCCTAATGAGCAGTTCTTC	CASSQDISTSPSPNEQFF
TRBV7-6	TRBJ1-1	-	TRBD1	TGTGCCAGCAGCCCGGGACAGTTCACTGAAGCTTTCTTT	CASSPGQFTEAFF
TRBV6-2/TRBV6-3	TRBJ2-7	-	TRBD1	TGTGCCAGCAGTTATTTCTCCGGGACAGGGTACTCCTACGAGCAGTACTTC	CASSYFSGTGYSYEQYF
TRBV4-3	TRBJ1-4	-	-	TGCGCCAGCAGCCAAGTGGGGGCAAGGGATGAAAAACTGTTTTTT	CASSQVGARDEKLFF
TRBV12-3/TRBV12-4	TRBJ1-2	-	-	TGTGCCAGTTCAGGCGGCAACTATGGCTACACCTTC	CASSGGNYGYTF
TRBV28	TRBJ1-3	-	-	TGTGCCAGCAGCTCCACCCGAGCCGGAAACACCATATATTTT	CASSSTRAGNTIYF
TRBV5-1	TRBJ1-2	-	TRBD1	TGCGCCAGCAGCCCCTCCCGGGACAGCTATGGCTACACCTTC	CASSPSRDSYGYTF
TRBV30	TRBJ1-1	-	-	TGTGCCTGGAGTCCCGCGGGTGAAGCTTTCTTT	CAWSPAGEAFF
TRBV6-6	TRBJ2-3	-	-	TGTGCCAGCAGTTACGCTCCCACGGCGCAGTATTTT	CASSYAPTAQYF
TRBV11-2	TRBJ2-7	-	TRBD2	TGTGCCAGCAGCTTAGAACAGATACTAGCGGGATCCTACGAGCAGTACTTC	CASSLEQILAGSYEQYF
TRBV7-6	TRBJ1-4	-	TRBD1	TGTGCCAGCAGCTCCCAGACAGGGGGCGTAGAAAAACTGTTTTTT	CASSSQTGGVEKLFF
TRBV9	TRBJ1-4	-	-	TGTGCCAGCAGCGTGGAGGGGAAAGAAAAACTGTTTTTT	CASSVEGKEKLFF
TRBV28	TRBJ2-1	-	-	TGTGCCAGCAGTTTGAGCGGTGCCTACAATGAGCAGTTCTTC	CASSLSGAYNEQFF
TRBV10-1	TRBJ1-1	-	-	TGCGCCAGCAGTGAGGAGGGCAGCAACACTGAAGCTTTCTTT	CASSEEGSNTEAFF
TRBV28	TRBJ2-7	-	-	TGTGCCAGCAGTTTCCCCTTATCGGGATCCTCCTACGAGCAGTACTTC	CASSFPLSGSSYEQYF
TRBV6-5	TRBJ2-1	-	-	TGTGCCAGCGTCCGCGGTAATGAGCAGTTCTTC	CASVRGNEQFF
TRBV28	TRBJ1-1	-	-	TGTGCCAGCAGTTCTATAGGACAGCCAACTAACACTGAAGCTTTCTTT	CASSSIGQPTNTEAFF
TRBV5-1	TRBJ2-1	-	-	TGCGCCAGCAGCTACGGGACATTGGGGAATGAGCAGTTCTTC	CASSYGTLGNEQFF
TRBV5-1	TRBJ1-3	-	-	TGCGCCAGCAGCTTGATCGGACTCTCTGGAAACACCATATATTTT	CASSLIGLSGNTIYF
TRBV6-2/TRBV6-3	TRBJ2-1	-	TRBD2	TGTGCCAGCAGCCCCCTAGCGGGGGCCCACAATGAGCAGTTCTTC	CASSPLAGAHNEQFF
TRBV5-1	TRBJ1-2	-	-	TGCGCCAGCAGCCAAACGGTCTACTATGGCTACACCTTC	CASSQTVYYGYTF
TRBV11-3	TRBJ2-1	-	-	TGTGCCAGCAGCCCAAGAGGGGGACACAACAATGAGCAGTTCTTC	CASSPRGGHNNEQFF
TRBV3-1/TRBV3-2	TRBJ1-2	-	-	TGTGCCAGCAGCCGAATCAACTATGGCTACACCTTC	CASSRINYGYTF
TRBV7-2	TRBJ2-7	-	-	TGTGCCAGCAGCTTATATGGGGGTGCCTACGAGCAGTACTTC	CASSLYGGAYEQYF
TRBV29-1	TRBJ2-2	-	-	TGCAGCGGTGGACTCCAGAACACCGGGGAGCTGTTTTTT	CSGGLQNTGELFF
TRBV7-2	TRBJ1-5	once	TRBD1	TGTGCCAGCAGCTCTTCACCGGGACAGGGTTACCAGCCCCAGCATTTT	CASSSSPGQGYQPQHF
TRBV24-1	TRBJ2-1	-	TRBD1	TGTGCCACCAGTGATTTTGGTCAGGGGGTCTACAATGAGCAGTTCTTC	CATSDFGQGVYNEQFF
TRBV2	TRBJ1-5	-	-	TGTGCCAGCTCCCTTAACAATCAGCCCCAGCATTTT	CASSLNNQPQHF
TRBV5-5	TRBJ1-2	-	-	TGTGCCAGCAGCTTGGTTGTGGGATTCGGCTACACCTTC	CASSLVVGFGYTF
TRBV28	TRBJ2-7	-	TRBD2	TGTGCCAGCAGTTCGGTCCTAGCGGGACTCGAGCAGTACTTC	CASSSVLAGLEQYF
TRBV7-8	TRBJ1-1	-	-	TGTGCCAGCAGCCGAACAGGGAACACTGAAGCTTTCTTT	CASSRTGNTEAFF
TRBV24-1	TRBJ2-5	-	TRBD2	TGTGCCACCAGTGATTTTGGCGGGGGTAAAGAGACCCAGTACTTC	CATSDFGGGKETQYF
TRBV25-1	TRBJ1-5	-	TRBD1	TGTGCCAGCGGAGGACAGGGTCTGCAGCCCCAGCATTTT	CASGGQGLQPQHF
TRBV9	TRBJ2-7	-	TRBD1	TGTGCCAGCAGCGTAGCTGGTAGTCCAGGGGGCTACGAGCAGTACTTC	CASSVAGSPGGYEQYF
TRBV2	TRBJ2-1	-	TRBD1	TGTGCCAGCAGCGATGGACAGGGGGCCCACAATGAGCAGTTCTTC	CASSDGQGAHNEQFF